The T cell receptor (beta chain) under discussion was sequenced for a study of cytomegalovirus exposure and HLA in healthy donors. For the study at large: An early release of data contained approximately 80 million unique TCRs, which came from HLA-typed donors. Study-wide results and caveats: Exclusion applied to some V segments, including TRBV6-2 and TRBV6-3, as they were indistinguishable. There were reportedly fewer N-insertions in an Asian-associated ancestry cluster than the roughly 670-donor mean, in a later analysis. Cytomegalovirus status was reportedly diagnosed by the classifier with high sensitivity and specificity.

PCR primers comprised 60 Vbeta and 13 Jbeta primers. Repertoires were generated with immunoSEQ multiplex PCR, while TCRdb's copy carries only in-frame clones and drops some. Of 85,000 to 110,000 clones listed, almost 80% are singletons. The CDR3 length is 17 residues. The germline V gene has CDR1 LNHDA and CDR2 SQIVND (reference sequence). After removal of 0 bases from V and 4 bases from J, the junction contained 7 bases not matched to a gene. Turning to this clone: Its antigen is still unknown.

Sample: PBMCs. This rearrangement joins TRBV19 to TRBJ2-1, with TRBD2 identical over 9 bases. The sequence derives from a man in his forties or fifties in good health and CMV-seropositive. The DNA for the CDR3 is TGTGCCAGTAGTATAGATGGCGGGAGGGCCTCATACAATGAGCAGTTCTTC. This encodes CASSIDGGRASYNEQFF.